Described below is a single T cell receptor beta chain sequence and its context. Its antigen remains unidentified. No much larger clone exists at a distance of one base, and base qualities are not known. The germline V gene (reference sequence) yields MNHNY for CDR1 and SVGAGI for CDR2. The CDR3 starts with the cysteine, ends with the phenylalanine, and has 15 residues. Left in the record is the CDR3 DNA by itself, 45 bases read in frame from the first base. V is pared back by 8 bases and J by 7 bases, with 21 bases lying between the germline termini. One collaborating source in Seattle enrolled patients during active infection and followed them longitudinally through the course of disease. Collaborating institutions collected whole blood in K2EDTA tubes following their own protocols. Collaborator samples were shipped for TCRbeta analysis as frozen whole blood, isolated PBMCs, or DNA extracted from either sample type.

The immunoSEQ Assay, a bias-controlled multiplex PCR, was used to amplify TCRbeta CDR3 regions from genomic DNA. The original pipeline was this. The number of nucleated cells in each sample was estimated from the amplification of reference gene primers within the assay. Sequence reads were collapsed and filtered to measure the absolute abundance of every unique TCRbeta CDR3 rearrangement. For each sample, productive Simpson clonality was calculated by taking the square root of Simpson's diversity index across productive rearrangements. The table was pulled from immuneACCESS by TCRdb, which kept in-frame rearrangements only. Such tables lose some clones; where checked, under half of the loss comes from unresolved V genes, and the rest has no known cause. V, J and clone size are taken as reported in that table, and D and trimming were inferred from the DNA itself. This sample holds approximately 170,000 clones; 80% to 90% were observed only once. In total, the top ten clones hold approximately 11% of the sample.

This sample is part of a study of blood T cell repertoires in COVID-19 (dated by TCRdb to between 2020 and 2021). Notes on the research overall: Samples covering the acute and convalescent phases of COVID-19 were provided by collaborators in the United States, Italy and Spain. The prospective study material was composed of cDNA or gDNA derived from T cells, B-cell-depleted T cells, or PBMCs. Deeply sampled blood TCRbeta repertoires from subjects exposed to, actively infected with, or recovered from COVID-19 were included in the dataset. The repertoires were released in a freely available public database intended as a resource for research on the immune response to SARS-CoV-2. Samples came from the ongoing ImmuneRACE study (first 160 participants) plus 1,254 subjects from 6 global collaborators. Sample metadata almost always included a de-identified subject ID, COVID-19 status, age in years and sex. Where available, HLA class I and class II types were taken from metadata supplied by the sample provider and were not determined by assay-based typing. Findings and caveats that apply to the study as a whole: The amount of clinical and demographic metadata varied by source and participant and was provided uncurated.

The clonotype originates from a woman aged 55-75 years with COVID-19, enrolled during active disease. Sequencing used peripheral blood. Here the chain combines TRBV6-6 and TRBJ1-5; the D segment could be TRBD1, given 6 matching bases. CDR3 region: CASVLLTGSGQPQHF. The nucleotides are TGTGCCAGCGTCCTACTAACAGGGTCGGGACAGCCCCAGCATTTT.